These 29 T cell receptor beta chains came from one sample sequenced in a study of T cell responses to AZD1222 COVID-19 vaccine. Generated by immunoSEQ multiplex PCR, the TCRdb table keeps only in-frame clones and is missing some. The sample has roughly 150,000 clones; roughly 92% are singletons. Here the sequenced sample was peripheral blood, taken on day 0 of AZD1222 vaccination. The receptors shown here come from an adult in good health.

The gene calls are TRBV5-1 and TRBJ2-1; D not certain. CDR1 is SGHRS and CDR2 is YFSETQ in the germline V gene. This CDR3 contains 13 residues. V lost 0 bases, J lost 3 bases, and 4 bases lay in between. The CDR3 DNA reads TGCGCCAGCAGCTTGGCATACTACAATGAGCAGTTCTTC. It translates to CASSLAYYNEQFF. Full variable domain (remainder filled in from reference TRBV5-1 and TRBJ2-1): KAGVTQTPRYLIKTRGQQVTLSCSPISGHRSVSWYQQTPGQGLQFLFEYFSETQRNKGNFPGRFSGRQFSNSRSEMNVSTLELGDSALYLCASSLAYYNEQFFGPGTRLTVL.

V is TRBV9 and J is TRBJ2-1; 10 nucleotides align to TRBD2. V lost 4 bases and J lost 10; bases outside the gene matches: 17. The CDR3 spans 17 residues. Germline V lookup: CDR1 SGDLS, CDR2 YYNGEE. This CDR3 reads CASSLRGAGGPPREQFF. The DNA for the CDR3 is TGTGCCAGCAGCCTTAGAGGAGCGGGAGGGCCCCCAAGAGAGCAGTTCTTC.

The chain links TRBV4-1 to TRBJ2-7, with 10 bases aligning to TRBD2. This CDR3 is built from 16 residues. Germline CDR1 MGHRA, CDR2 YSYEKL. V was pared by 3 bases and J by 5 bases, with 10 bases of the junction left unmatched. The CDR3 loop is CASSQEPAGGIDEQYF. The CDR3 coding sequence is TGCGCCAGCAGCCAGGAACCAGCGGGAGGGATCGACGAGCAGTACTTC.

The chain employs TRBV11-3 and TRBJ1-1; 7 bases agree with TRBD1. This CDR3 is 17 amino acids long. The germline CDR1 and CDR2 sequences are SGHNT and YENEEA. V shed 2 bases and J 1 base; nucleotides not matched to a gene: 10. The CDR3 sequence is CASSLPSTGKTNTEAFF. CDR3 nucleotide sequence: TGTGCCAGCAGCTTACCCTCGACAGGGAAGACGAACACTGAAGCTTTCTTT. The full variable domain, its missing parts supplied by reference TRBV11-3 and TRBJ1-1, is EAGVVQSPRYKIIEKKQPVAFWCNPISGHNTLYWYLQNLGQGPELLIRYENEEAVDDSQLPKDRFSAERLKGVDSTLKIQPAELGDSAVYLCASSLPSTGKTNTEAFFGQGTRLTVV.

The rearrangement joins TRBV19 to TRBJ1-5; a weak D match, TRBD1 (6 bases). Trimming took off 8 bases at V and 1 base at J, with 24 bases between the two ends. Per germline, CDR1 LNHDA and CDR2 SQIVND (reference sequence). The CDR3 length is 18 residues. The CDR3 is CASGLLGGRVGSNQPQHF. The CDR3 DNA follows: TGTGCCAGTGGGCTGCTTGGGGGCAGGGTCGGCAGCAATCAGCCCCAGCATTTT.

The CDR3 reads CASSVGQGIGGAFF. The CDR3 DNA is TGTGCCAGCAGCGTCGGACAAGGGATAGGGGGAGCTTTCTTT. The chain uses TRBV9 and TRBJ1-1, with D maybe TRBD1 (6 bases). The CDR3 totals 14 residues. V was pared by 2 bases and J by 10 bases, with 18 bases between. Per the germline V gene, CDR1 is SGDLS and CDR2 is YYNGEE.

As to this clone: One junction end does not reproduce the germline sequence, and a read error may be involved. The CDR3 loop is CASRLGGGGAPHEQFF. The CDR3 region has the DNA TGTGCCAGCCGCTTAGGGGGCGGGGGGGCCCCCCATGAGCAGTTCTTC. The rearrangement joins TRBV7-2 to TRBJ2-1; 9 positions match TRBD2. The CDR3 spans 16 residues. The germline CDR1 and CDR2 sequences are SGHTA and FQGNSA. The full variable domain, completed using reference TRBV7-2 and TRBJ2-1, is GAGVSQSPSNKVTEKGKDVELRCDPISGHTALYWYRQSLGQGLEFLIYFQGNSAPDKSGLPSDRFSAERTGGSVSTLTIQRTQQEDSAVYLCASRLGGGGAPHEQFFGPGTRLTVL.

This rearrangement joins TRBV7-3 to TRBJ2-2; D might be TRBD2 (5 bases). V was cut by 5 bases and J by 4 bases, with 14 bases left in between. This CDR3 is built from 15 residues. Per germline, CDR1 SGHTA and CDR2 FQGTGA. Written as DNA, the CDR3 is TGTGCCAGCAGCCCCTCTCGGACTGGCACCGGGGAGCTGTTTTTT. It codes for CASSPSRTGTGELFF.

On this clone itself: The DNA is left out, because the CDR3 cannot be placed on it with certainty; the CDR3 is given as TCRdb lists it. The rearrangement uses TRBV21-1 and TRBJ1-1; TRBD1 reflects the table's D call only, with no check against the DNA. TRBV21-1 is marked as a pseudogene. The CDR3 totals 18 residues, both ends included. The CDR3 spells CASSKVIFGQGATTEAFF.

The chain joins TRBV10-3 to TRBJ2-1; 8 bases match TRBD2. J gave up 7 bases and V 4 bases, and 9 bases lay outside the gene matches. The germline V gene encodes CDR1 ENHRY and CDR2 SYGVKD. CDR3 length: 15 amino acids. The CDR3: CAISALSGKVNEQFF. The CDR3 region has the DNA TGTGCCATCAGTGCGCTTAGCGGGAAAGTAAATGAGCAGTTCTTC.

This chain links TRBV6-5 with TRBJ2-7, with D possibly TRBD2 on 5 matching bases. From germline, CDR1 is MNHEY and CDR2 SVGAGI. The CDR3 runs 13 residues. Trimming took 8 bases from V and 0 from J, leaving 11 bases between them. CDR3 in amino acids: CASGKRSSYEQYF. The CDR3 DNA reads as TGTGCCAGCGGGAAGCGGAGCTCCTACGAGCAGTACTTC.

The rearrangement uses TRBV3-1 (or the pseudogene TRBV3-2) and TRBJ1-5, with D perhaps matching TRBD1 (5 bases). Germline assignment: CDR1 LGHDT and CDR2 YNNKEL (reference sequence). This CDR3 spans 16 amino acids. Trimming took off 1 base at V and 4 bases at J, with 14 bases between the two ends. In DNA, the CDR3 is TGTGCCAGCAGCCAAGGGGCCGGGGGATTAAATCAGCCCCAGCATTTT. It yields the protein CASSQGAGGLNQPQHF.

V and J are TRBV2 and TRBJ1-5, with D maybe TRBD1 (5 bases). Germline assignment: CDR1 SNHLY and CDR2 FYNNEI. Trimming removed 8 bases at V and 5 bases at J, with 13 bases between. The CDR3 consists of 13 residues. For the CDR3, the DNA is TGTGCCAGCCGAGAGACAGTTTATCAGCCCCAGCATTTT. Encoded protein: CASRETVYQPQHF.

The V call is TRBV6-5, the J call TRBJ1-5; 7 bases match TRBD1. CDR3 length equals 14 residues. The V and J ends lost 6 bases and 4 bases, in that order; junction bases with no gene match: 6. Germline loops: CDR1 MNHEY, CDR2 SVGAGI. The CDR3 region has the DNA TGTGCCAGCAGAGGGGGCGCGGGTAATCAGCCCCAGCATTTT. It yields the protein CASRGGAGNQPQHF.

The gene calls are TRBV4-3 and TRBJ2-1, with 8 bases fitting TRBD1. The CDR3 loop spans 15 amino acids. The ends lost 1 base at V and 7 bases at J; junction bases unmatched: 6. CDR1 is LGHNA, CDR2 YSLEER, per germline. CDR3 nucleotide sequence: TGCGCCAGCAGCCAAGCCGGGACAGGAAAGAATGAGCAGTTCTTC. Protein sequence: CASSQAGTGKNEQFF.

The genes are TRBV11-2 and TRBJ2-5; 10 positions match TRBD1. V lost 1 base and J lost 1; bases outside the gene matches: 3. The CDR3 spans 16 residues. Germline values: CDR1 SGHAT, CDR2 FQNNGV. CDR3 bases: TGTGCCAGCAGCTTAGGGCGGACAGGGGGCCAAGAGACCCAGTACTTC. It codes for CASSLGRTGGQETQYF.

This clone has just one count. The gene calls are TRBV30 and TRBJ1-6; 9 positions match TRBD1. V was pared by 3 bases and J by 5 bases, with 2 bases of the junction left unmatched. Germline-derived CDR1 and CDR2 are GTSNPN and SVGIG (reference sequence). CDR3 size: 14 residues. The CDR3 loop reads CAWRGQGHNSPLHF. The CDR3 bases are TGTGCCTGGAGGGGACAGGGCCATAATTCACCCCTCCACTTT.

As regards this clone: A junction boundary mismatches the germline segment, possibly from a read error. This CDR3 reads CASRALGTVLGSYTF. In DNA form, the CDR3 reads TGTGCTAGCAGGGCTCTAGGGACGGTGCTAGGTAGCTACACCTTC. The V and J genes are TRBV6-5 and TRBJ1-2; TRBD1 is a possible D gene (5 bases). The V gene's germline CDR1 is MNHEY and CDR2 SVGAGI. The CDR3 covers 15 residues.

The table lists this clone with a few counts. The rearrangement links TRBV3-1 (or the pseudogene TRBV3-2) to TRBJ2-7; 9 bases match TRBD1. The J segment lost 4 bases and the V segment lost 2 bases, leaving 6 bases of the junction unmatched. From germline, CDR1 is LGHDT and CDR2 YNNKEL (reference sequence). The CDR3 runs 15 residues. The DNA for the CDR3 is TGTGCCAGCAGCCAACCTGGACAGGGGAGGTACGAGCAGTACTTC. Translating gives CASSQPGQGRYEQYF.

The chain employs TRBV5-5 and TRBJ2-5, with 9 positions matching TRBD2. The germline gives CDR1 SGHKS, CDR2 YYEKEE (reference sequence). V shed 0 bases, J shed 5 bases, and the junction held 8 bases outside the gene matches. The CDR3 sequence is 16 residues long. CDR3 coding DNA: TGTGCCAGCAGCTTGGCCGCGGGCGGGGGGGTCGAGACCCAGTACTTC. Protein sequence: CASSLAAGGGVETQYF.

The chain links TRBV27 to TRBJ2-7; TRBD2 matches at 11 bases. This CDR3 is 16 amino acids long. V dropped 3 bases and J dropped 0; count of bases not matched to a gene: 4. CDR1 MNHEY and CDR2 SMNVEV come from the germline V gene (reference sequence). The CDR3 protein is CASSFSGGAPSYEQYF. As DNA, the CDR3 is TGTGCCAGCAGTTTTAGCGGGGGGGCTCCCTCCTACGAGCAGTACTTC.

The chain recombines TRBV7-2 with TRBJ1-5; tentatively, D is TRBD1 (5 bases). V shed 5 bases and J shed 5 bases, with 16 bases lying between them. Per germline, CDR1 SGHTA and CDR2 FQGNSA. The CDR3 runs 15 residues. The CDR3 here is CASSPRTKGDQPQHF. CDR3 in DNA: TGTGCCAGCAGCCCCCGGACCAAAGGGGATCAGCCCCAGCATTTT.

This chain connects TRBV4-2 to TRBJ1-2; D is ambiguous. CDR3 length: 14 amino acids. V lost 0 bases and J 4 bases, leaving 9 bases between the germline ends. Germline V gene data show CDR1 as LGHNA and CDR2 as YNFKEQ. The CDR3 spells CASSQDTGSYGYTF. For the CDR3, the DNA is TGTGCCAGCAGCCAAGATACCGGTTCCTATGGCTACACCTTC.

The rearrangement joins TRBV3-1 (or the pseudogene TRBV3-2) to TRBJ2-5; tentatively, D is TRBD2 (5 bases). Germline CDR1 LGHDT, CDR2 YNNKEL (reference sequence). The V end lost 4 bases, the J end lost 5 bases, and 14 bases lay between the germline ends. CDR3 length equals 14 residues. The CDR3 bases are TGTGCCAGCAGCCCCCCCGGGGTGAGGGAGACCCAGTACTTC. Its translation: CASSPPGVRETQYF.

The V and J genes are TRBV11-1 and TRBJ2-7; 8 bases match TRBD1. The CDR3 totals 13 residues. The V gene end was trimmed by 6 bases and the J gene end by 3 bases; junction bases not matched to a gene: 4. Per germline, CDR1 SGHAT and CDR2 FQDESV (reference sequence). The CDR3 is CASRRGQVYEQYF. In DNA form, the CDR3 reads TGTGCCAGCAGGAGGGGACAGGTCTACGAGCAGTACTTC.

The chain joins TRBV19 to TRBJ2-3, with D unclear. V shed 4 bases and J shed 0 bases, with 11 bases lying between them. Germline-derived CDR1 and CDR2 are LNHDA and SQIVND (reference sequence). This CDR3 has 15 residues. Written as DNA, the CDR3 is TGTGCCAGTAGTAGGGCCGGGCCTAGCACAGATACGCAGTATTTT. Translation gives CASSRAGPSTDTQYF. Supplemented by reference TRBV19 and TRBJ2-3, the full variable domain reads DGGITQSPKYLFRKEGQNVTLSCEQNLNHDAMYWYRQDPGQGLRLIYYSQIVNDFQKGDIAEGYSVSREKKESFPLTVTSAQKNPTAFYLCASSRAGPSTDTQYFGPGTRLTVL.

The CDR3 is CASRGQGATEAFF. The CDR3 DNA is TGTGCCAGCAGGGGACAGGGGGCCACTGAAGCTTTCTTT. V gene TRBV6-5 combines with J gene TRBJ1-1; 12 nucleotides line up with TRBD1. The V gene's germline CDR1 is MNHEY and CDR2 SVGAGI. The CDR3 has 13 residues. Trimming removed 6 bases from V and 4 bases from J; junction bases left unmatched: 0.

The chain carries TRBV2 and TRBJ2-2; 8 nucleotides match TRBD1. Germline V gene lookup returns CDR1 SNHLY and CDR2 FYNNEI. This CDR3 is built from 15 residues. V lost 8 bases to trimming and J lost 4 bases; unmatched junction nucleotides: 9. CDR3 nucleotides: TGTGCCAGCGCCGCAGGGGGCGTAAGCACCGGGGAGCTGTTTTTT. Its protein product is CASAAGGVSTGELFF.

This sequence joins TRBV27 and TRBJ1-3, with D unresolved. CDR1 MNHEY and CDR2 SMNVEV come from the germline V gene (reference sequence). Trimming shortened V by 5 bases and J by 0 bases, and 5 bases separated the two germline ends. The CDR3 runs to 13 residues. The CDR3 coding sequence is TGTGCCAGCAGTCCGGCCTCTGGAAACACCATATATTTT. This sequence encodes CASSPASGNTIYF.